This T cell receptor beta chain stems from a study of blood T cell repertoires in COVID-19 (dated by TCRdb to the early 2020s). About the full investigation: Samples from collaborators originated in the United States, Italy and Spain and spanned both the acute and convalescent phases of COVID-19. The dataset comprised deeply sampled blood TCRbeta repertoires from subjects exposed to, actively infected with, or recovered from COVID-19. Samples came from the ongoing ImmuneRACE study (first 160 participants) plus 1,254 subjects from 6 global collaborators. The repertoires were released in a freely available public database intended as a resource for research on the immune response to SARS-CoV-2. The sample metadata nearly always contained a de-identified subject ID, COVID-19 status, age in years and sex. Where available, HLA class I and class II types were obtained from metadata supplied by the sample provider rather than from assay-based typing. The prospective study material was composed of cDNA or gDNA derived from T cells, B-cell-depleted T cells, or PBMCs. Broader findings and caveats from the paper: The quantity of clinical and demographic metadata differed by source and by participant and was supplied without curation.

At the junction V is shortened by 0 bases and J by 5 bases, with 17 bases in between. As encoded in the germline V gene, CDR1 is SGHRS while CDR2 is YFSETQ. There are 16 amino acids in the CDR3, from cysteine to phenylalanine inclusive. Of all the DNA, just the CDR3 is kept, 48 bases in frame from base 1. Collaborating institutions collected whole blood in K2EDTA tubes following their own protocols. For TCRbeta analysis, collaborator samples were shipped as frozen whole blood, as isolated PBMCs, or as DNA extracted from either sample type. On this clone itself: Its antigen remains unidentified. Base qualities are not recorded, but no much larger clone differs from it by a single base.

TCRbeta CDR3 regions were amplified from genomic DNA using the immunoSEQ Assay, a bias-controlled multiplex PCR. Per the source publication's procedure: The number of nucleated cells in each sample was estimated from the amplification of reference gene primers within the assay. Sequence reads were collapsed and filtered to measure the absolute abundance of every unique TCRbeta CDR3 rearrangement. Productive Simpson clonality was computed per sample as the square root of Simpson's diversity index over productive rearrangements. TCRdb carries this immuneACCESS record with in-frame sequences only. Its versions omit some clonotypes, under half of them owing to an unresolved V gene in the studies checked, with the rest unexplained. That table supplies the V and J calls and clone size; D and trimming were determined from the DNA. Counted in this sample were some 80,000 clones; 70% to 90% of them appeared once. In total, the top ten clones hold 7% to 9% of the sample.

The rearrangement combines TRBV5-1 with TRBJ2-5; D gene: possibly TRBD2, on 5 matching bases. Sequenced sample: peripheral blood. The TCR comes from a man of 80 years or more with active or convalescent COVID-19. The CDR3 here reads CASSLDAPTRGETQYF. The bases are TGCGCCAGCAGCTTGGACGCTCCTACGAGAGGGGAGACCCAGTACTTC. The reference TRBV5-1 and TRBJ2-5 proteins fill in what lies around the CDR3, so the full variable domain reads KAGVTQTPRYLIKTRGQQVTLSCSPISGHRSVSWYQQTPGQGLQFLFEYFSETQRNKGNFPGRFSGRQFSNSRSEMNVSTLELGDSALYLCASSLDAPTRGETQYFGPGTRLLVL.